The sequence of this T cell receptor (beta chain) was determined in a study of blood T cell repertoires in COVID-19. Study-level information: The cDNA or gDNA used as material had been derived from T cells, B-cell-depleted T cells, or PBMCs.

This CDR3 has 13 residues. Germline V gene sequence: CDR1 SGHAT, CDR2 FQNNGV. Trimming took 1 base from V and 1 from J, leaving 2 bases between them. This table comes from immunoSEQ multiplex PCR, and its TCRdb copy is limited to in-frame clones, with some not included. The profile covers around 220,000 clones, with 70% to 90% appearing a single time and roughly 15% taken by the ten largest. The source material was PBMCs or T cells enriched from blood (not recorded which). The clonotype was recovered from a woman between 50 and 59 years old with acute COVID-19. The chain combines TRBV11-2 with TRBJ1-3; no firm D call. CDR3 sequence reads: CASSLASGNTIYF. CDR3 in DNA: TGTGCCAGCAGCTTAGCATCTGGAAACACCATATATTTT.